This T cell receptor (beta chain) was captured by sequencing in a study of T cell clonality in common variable immunodeficiency (dated by TCRdb to about 2015). Overall study outcomes, separate from this receptor: Despite equal DNA input, controls averaged approximately 84,000 unique sequences per sample versus some 30,000 in CVID samples. Healthy controls shared more TCRbeta clones with each other than CVID subjects shared among themselves (p < 0.0001). Patient heterogeneity within the CVID cohort put limits on correlating repertoire features with clinical complications. Fewer deletions and N-nucleotide insertions were reportedly observed in CVID TCRbeta sequences, and highly modified clones with 13 or more V deletions were reportedly absent from CVID TCRbeta sequences. It was noted by the authors that sequencing of the repertoires of T cell subpopulations would be needed to clarify the cause of the increased clonality in CVID. Increased TCRbeta clonality was found in CVID subjects compared with healthy controls (t-test p = 0.018), with the increase being most characteristic of about a third of subjects.

Remarks on this clone: The clone's antigen remains unknown. The read gets to within 3 residues of the CDR3 end, and the germline J gene fills in the rest.

For sequencing input, CVID and control samples contributed equivalent amounts of genomic DNA. For every sample, a 60 bp segment covering the rearranged TCRbeta CDR3 region was amplified and then sequenced. The immunoSEQ assay, a bias-corrected multiplex PCR with high-throughput sequencing, was employed for TCRbeta amplification. Regarding the original processing steps: Every unique nucleotide sequence counted as a clone and was annotated with V, D and J genes, copy number and frequency. Sequences were labeled productive if in frame, and non-productive if out of frame or containing stop codons. As previously described, clonality was calculated on the basis of Shannon's entropy. Mean CDR3 Kyte-Doolittle hydropathy was derived from the predicted amino acid sequences of productive clones. The R hclust function was used to hierarchically cluster scaled V gene usage with Manhattan distance and complete linkage. To assess clone sharing by CDR3 amino acid sequence, 12 repertoires per group were resampled over 100 rounds. The repertoires were screened for approximately 72 published EBV-specific TCRbeta sequences and 200 to 250 published CMV-specific TCRbeta sequences. A couple of CVID samples that yielded fewer than 10,000 sequences were excluded from the analysis, so approximately 40 CVID repertoires were retained. In TCRdb, the immuneACCESS table is reduced to in-frame sequences with V and J assigned. These tables do not hold every clone; where another copy was compared, an unresolved V gene accounts for under half, and the others remain unexplained. V and J calls and clone size come straight from that table; D and trimming were deduced from the DNA. The sample features 15,000 to 20,000 clones, and none is a singleton. The ten biggest clones cover roughly 12% of the sample.

Including the terminal cysteine and phenylalanine, the CDR3 comprises 14 residues. The DNA shown is the part of the CDR3 that was read: 33 bases, in frame from base 1. Via the germline V gene, CDR1 is KGHSH and CDR2 LQKENI. V is cut back by 7 bases and J by 6 bases, with 11 bases in the junction unmatched. Diagnosis of CVID followed standard criteria, namely serum IgG, IgA and/or IgM below the normal range together with specific antibody deficiency. A total of 45 or so subjects (approximately 15 female and about 30 male; age range roughly 8 to 70 years, mean age about 40) were included in the CVID group. Both CVID patients and healthy controls were predominantly of Caucasian heritage. At the time of study participation, every CVID subject had been on replacement immunoglobulin therapy for at least one year. No CVID subject was ill or taking immunomodulatory or immunosuppressive medication when blood was collected. Heparinized peripheral whole blood samples of roughly 5 to 8 ml were obtained from each donor. Genomic DNA from adults with common variable immune deficiency (CVID) and from healthy adult controls was used to sequence TCRbeta CDR3 repertoires. Diluted blood was subjected to density centrifugation over Hypaque 1077 or Ficoll-Paque for isolation of peripheral blood mononuclear cells. Unsorted mononuclear cells served as the source of genomic DNA, which was extracted either by Qiagen column purification or by a centrifugation-based method.

The chain links TRBV18 with TRBJ2-7; TRBD1 matches 8 bases in the middle. The specimen sequenced was peripheral blood mononuclear cells. The sequence derives from a human donor with common variable immunodeficiency. The part of the CDR3 DNA that was read is TGTGCCAGCTTCAATCTGGCAGGGGGCGGCGAG. The resulting protein is CASFNLAGGGE. The whole CDR3 reads CASFNLAGGGEQYF.